This T cell receptor (beta chain) was recorded in a study of T-cell reconstitution after alpha-beta-depleted transplantation in children. Findings and caveats of the study: Approximately two months post-transplant, alpha-beta T cells reportedly originated from several hundred expanded graft clones. One year after transplant, T-cell counts and diversity came mostly from newly produced T cells. Surviving recipient T cells and thymic progenitors produced the high day-60 TCRbeta diversity seen in some patients.

This clonotype was detected ten times or more. Antigen specificity is unknown. The library targeted TCRbeta and was prepared with unique molecular identifiers. TCRdb itself ran the PCR reads through MiXCR, one entry per CDR3 protein. The sample carries over 400,000 distinct CDR3 sequences, over 40% recorded once. The ends were cut back, 7 bases at V and 3 bases at J, with 17 bases in the middle. This CDR3 has 15 residues. The gene calls are TRBV12-3 or TRBV12-4 and TRBJ2-3; D is perhaps TRBD2 (5 bases). The sequenced sample was PBMCs, obtained before TCRalphabeta/CD19-depleted stem cell transplant. This TCR derives from a girl aged 2-10 years with aplastic anemia, due to receive a stem cell transplant. The CDR3 region has the DNA TGTGCCAGCACCCCCCTGGGCGGGTCGACAGATACGCAGTATTTT. Translated, it gives CASTPLGGSTDTQYF.